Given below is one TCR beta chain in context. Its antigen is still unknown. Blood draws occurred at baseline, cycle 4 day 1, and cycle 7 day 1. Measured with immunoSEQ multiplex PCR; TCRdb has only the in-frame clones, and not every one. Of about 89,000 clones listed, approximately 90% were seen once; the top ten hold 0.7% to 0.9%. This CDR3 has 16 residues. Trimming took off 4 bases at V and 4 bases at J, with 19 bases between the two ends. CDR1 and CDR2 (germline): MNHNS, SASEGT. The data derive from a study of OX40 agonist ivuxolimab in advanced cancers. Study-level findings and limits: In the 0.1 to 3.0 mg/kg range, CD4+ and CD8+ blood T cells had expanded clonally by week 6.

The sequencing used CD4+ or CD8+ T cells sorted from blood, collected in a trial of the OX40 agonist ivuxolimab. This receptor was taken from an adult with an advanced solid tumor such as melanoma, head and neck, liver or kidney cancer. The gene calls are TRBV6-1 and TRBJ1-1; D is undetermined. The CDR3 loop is CASSVERVAFGTEAFF. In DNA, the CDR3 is TGTGCCAGCAGTGTTGAGAGGGTAGCCTTTGGCACTGAAGCTTTCTTT.